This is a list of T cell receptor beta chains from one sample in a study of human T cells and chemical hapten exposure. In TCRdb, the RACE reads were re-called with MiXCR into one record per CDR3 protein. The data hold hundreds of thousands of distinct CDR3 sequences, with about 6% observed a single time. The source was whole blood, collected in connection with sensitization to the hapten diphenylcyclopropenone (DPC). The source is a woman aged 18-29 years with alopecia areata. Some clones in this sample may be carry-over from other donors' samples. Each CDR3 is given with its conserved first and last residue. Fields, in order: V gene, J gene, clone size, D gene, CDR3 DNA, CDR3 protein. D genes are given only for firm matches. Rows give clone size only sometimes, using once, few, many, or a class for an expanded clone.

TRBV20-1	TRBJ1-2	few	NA	TGCAGTGCTAGACCCCAACTCACGCCTAACTATGGCTACACCTTC	CSARPQLTPNYGYTF
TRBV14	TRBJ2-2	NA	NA	TGTGCCAGCAGCCAAGGGGCGGCAGCGAACACCGGGGAGCTGTTTTTT	CASSQGAAANTGELFF
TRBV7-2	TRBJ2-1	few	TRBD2	TGTGCCAGCAGCTGGATAGCGGGGGAGCAGTTCTTC	CASSWIAGEQFF
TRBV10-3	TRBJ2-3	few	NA	TGTGCCATCAGTGAAGATAAAGATACGCAGTATTTT	CAISEDKDTQYF
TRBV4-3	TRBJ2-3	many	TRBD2	TGCGCCAGCAGCCAAGATCGCGGACTAGCGGGGGGTGATACGCAGTATTTT	CASSQDRGLAGGDTQYF
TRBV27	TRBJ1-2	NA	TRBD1	TGTGCCAGCAGTTTGCTCCCGGACAGGGCCGCTTACGGTGGCTACACCTTC	CASSLLPDRAAYGGYTF
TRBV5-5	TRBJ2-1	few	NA	TGTGCCAGCAGCTTCACAGGGACCTCATACAATGAGCAGTTCTTC	CASSFTGTSYNEQFF
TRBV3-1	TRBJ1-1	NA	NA	TGTGCCAGCAGCCACCGACAGATGAACACTGAAGCTTTCTTT	CASSHRQMNTEAFF
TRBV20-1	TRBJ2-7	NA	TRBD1	TGCAGTGCTCAACAGGGGGGACCCTACGAGCAGTACTTC	CSAQQGGPYEQYF
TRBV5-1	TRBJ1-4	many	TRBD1	TGCGCCAGCAACCCGACAGGGGTTGATGAAAAACTGTTTTTT	CASNPTGVDEKLFF
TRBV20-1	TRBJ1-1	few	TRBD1	TGCAGTGCTTATAGACAGGGGGCCTCTGAAGCTTTCTTT	CSAYRQGASEAFF
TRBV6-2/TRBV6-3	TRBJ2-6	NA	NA	TGTGCCAGCAGTTACTCAAGTTCAGCGTCTGGGGCCAACGTCCTGACTTTC	CASSYSSSASGANVLTF
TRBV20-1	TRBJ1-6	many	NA	TGCAGTGCTAGAGTGCCCCCGTCGGGCCCGAATTCACCCCTCCACTTT	CSARVPPSGPNSPLHF
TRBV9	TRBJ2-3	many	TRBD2	TGTGCCAGCAGCTCGGGACTAGCGGGGTCCACAGATACGCAGTATTTT	CASSSGLAGSTDTQYF
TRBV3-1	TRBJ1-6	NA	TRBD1	TGTGCCAGCAGCCAGGGAGGACAGGGAGGTTCACCCCTCCACTTT	CASSQGGQGGSPLHF
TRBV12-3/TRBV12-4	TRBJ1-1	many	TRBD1	TGTGCCAGCAGTTTAAGGGACAGCGAAGCTTTCTTT	CASSLRDSEAFF
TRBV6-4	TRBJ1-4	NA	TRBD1	TGTGCCAGCAGAATACCGGGACAGGGGCATGAAAAACTGTTTTTT	CASRIPGQGHEKLFF
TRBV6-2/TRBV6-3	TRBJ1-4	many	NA	TGTGCCAGCAGTTATGTGGACGTCGAAAAACTGTTTTTT	CASSYVDVEKLFF
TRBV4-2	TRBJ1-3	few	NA	TGTGCCAGCAGCCAAGTTGGGCCAGGGATGAGCTCTGGAAACACCATATATTTT	CASSQVGPGMSSGNTIYF
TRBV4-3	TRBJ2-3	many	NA	TGCGCCAGCAGCCAAGCGGGGGGCACAGATACGCAGTATTTT	CASSQAGGTDTQYF
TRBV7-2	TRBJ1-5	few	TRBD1	TGTGCCAGTTCTGCCGGGACAGGGGTTTATAGCAATCAGCCCCAGCATTTT	CASSAGTGVYSNQPQHF
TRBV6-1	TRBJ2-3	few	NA	TGTGCCAGCAGTGAAGCGGGAAGGCAGTATTCTAGCACAGATACGCAGTATTTT	CASSEAGRQYSSTDTQYF
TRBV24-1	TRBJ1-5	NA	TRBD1	TGTGCCACCAGTGATTTTGGGCCGGGACAGGGGCCTTATAGCAATCAGCCCCAGCATTTT	CATSDFGPGQGPYSNQPQHF
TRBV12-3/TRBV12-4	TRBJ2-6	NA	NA	TGTGCCAGCAGAACCTCTGGGGCCAACGTCCTGACTTTC	CASRTSGANVLTF
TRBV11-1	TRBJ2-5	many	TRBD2	TGTGCCAGCAGCTTCCTAGCGGGGGAAGGAGAGACCCAGTACTTC	CASSFLAGEGETQYF
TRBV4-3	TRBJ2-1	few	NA	TGCGCCAGCAGCCAAGATGCGTGGCGGGAACTCTCCTACAATGAGCAGTTCTTC	CASSQDAWRELSYNEQFF
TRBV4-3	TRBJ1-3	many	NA	TGCGCCAGCAGCCAAGTAGTGTGGACAGATGGAAACACCATATATTTT	CASSQVVWTDGNTIYF
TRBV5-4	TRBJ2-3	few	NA	TGTGCCAGCAGCTTGGACGGGGTCCCCAGCACAGATACGCAGTATTTT	CASSLDGVPSTDTQYF
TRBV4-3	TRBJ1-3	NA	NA	TGCGCCAGCAGCCAAGATTCTCGACTCTCTGGAAACACCATATATTTT	CASSQDSRLSGNTIYF